This TCR beta chain was sequenced in a study of CD8 T cells in ankylosing spondylitis. Study-wide findings and caveats: According to the report, clones linked to the disease were significantly enriched in matched synovial fluid samples taken from ankylosing spondylitis patients.

Germline V CDR1 and CDR2: SGHRS, YFSETQ. This CDR3 spans 16 amino acids. Trimming took 2 bases from V and 7 from J; bases not matched to a gene: 12. On this clonotype: Antigen specificity is unknown.

Each TCR beta library was made by quantitative 5'-RACE that incorporated molecular barcodes. TCRdb called the 5' RACE reads again in MiXCR, with one record for every CDR3 protein. The data contain 200,000 to 250,000 distinct CDR3 sequences, roughly a tenth of them seen just once; the ten biggest clones take up 21%. This TCR came from a male donor with ankylosing spondylitis or in good health (not recorded which). The chain uses TRBV5-1 and TRBJ1-2, with TRBD1 matching 9 bases. Sequenced material: blood, either unsorted or a sorted T cell fraction (not recorded which). As DNA, the CDR3 is TGCGCCAGCAGCTTTAACACAGGGGGCTCCTCCGGTGGCTACACCTTC. It translates to CASSFNTGGSSGGYTF.